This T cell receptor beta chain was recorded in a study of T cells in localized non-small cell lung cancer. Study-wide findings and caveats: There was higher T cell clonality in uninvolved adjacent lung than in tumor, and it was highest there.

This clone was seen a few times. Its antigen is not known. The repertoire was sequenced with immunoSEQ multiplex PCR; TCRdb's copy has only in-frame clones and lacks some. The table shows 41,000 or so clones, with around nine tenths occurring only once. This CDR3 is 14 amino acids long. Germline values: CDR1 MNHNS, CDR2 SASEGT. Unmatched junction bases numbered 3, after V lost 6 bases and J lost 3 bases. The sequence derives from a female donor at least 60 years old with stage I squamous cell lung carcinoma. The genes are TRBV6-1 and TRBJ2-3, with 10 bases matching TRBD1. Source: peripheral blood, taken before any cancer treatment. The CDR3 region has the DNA TGTGCCAGCAGGGACAGGGGGAGGACAGATACGCAGTATTTT. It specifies CASRDRGRTDTQYF.